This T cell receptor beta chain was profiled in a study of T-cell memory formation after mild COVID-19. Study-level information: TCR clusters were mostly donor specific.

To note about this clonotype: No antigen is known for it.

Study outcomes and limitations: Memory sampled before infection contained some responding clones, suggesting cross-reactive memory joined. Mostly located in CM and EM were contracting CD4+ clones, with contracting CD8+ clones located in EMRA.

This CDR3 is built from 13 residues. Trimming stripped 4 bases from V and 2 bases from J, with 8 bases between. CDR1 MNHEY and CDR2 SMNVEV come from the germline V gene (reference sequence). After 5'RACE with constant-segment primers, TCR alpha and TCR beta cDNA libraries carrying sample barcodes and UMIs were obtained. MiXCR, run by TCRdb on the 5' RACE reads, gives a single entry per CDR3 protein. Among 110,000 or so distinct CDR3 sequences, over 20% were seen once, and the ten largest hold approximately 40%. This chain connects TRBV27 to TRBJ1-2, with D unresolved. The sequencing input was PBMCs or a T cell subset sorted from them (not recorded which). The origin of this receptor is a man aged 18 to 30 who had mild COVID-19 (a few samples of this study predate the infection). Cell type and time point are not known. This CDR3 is CASSYNTNYGYTF. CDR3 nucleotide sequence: TGTGCCAGCAGTTACAACACAAACTATGGCTACACCTTC.